This T cell receptor beta chain was observed in a study of blood T cell repertoires in COVID-19. The wider study: Samples taken during acute and convalescent COVID-19 were collected in the United States, Italy and Spain.

This CDR3 is 15 amino acids long. With V trimmed by 2 bases and J by 0 bases, 3 bases remained unmatched. Germline V gene sequence: CDR1 SGHRS, CDR2 YFSETQ. Source study methods: Estimation of nucleated cell counts was performed using reference gene primer amplification. Sequenced by immunoSEQ multiplex PCR; TCRdb stores in-frame clones only, minus some. V, J and clone size are those of that table, while D and trimming were read from the DNA. The sample shows just over 60,000 clones, 79% of them seen only once. The chain joins TRBV5-1 to TRBJ1-1, with 8 bases identical to TRBD1. The sample was peripheral blood. This TCR came from a woman older than 75 with active or convalescent COVID-19. Here the CDR3 reads CASSLRTGMNTEAFF. CDR3 DNA sequence: TGCGCCAGCAGCTTACGGACAGGGATGAACACTGAAGCTTTCTTT.